Following are 20 T cell receptor beta chains from one sample sequenced in a study of T-cell reconstitution after alpha-beta-depleted transplantation in children. For TCRbeta, the library was prepared with unique molecular identifiers. TCRdb re-called the PCR reads with MiXCR, one entry per CDR3 protein. The sample shows roughly 590,000 distinct CDR3 sequences, 16% of them seen only once. Sequencing used PBMCs from the stem cell graft donor, obtained from the stem cell graft. Receptor source: a human donor who donated a stem cell graft to a child with acute myeloid leukemia.

The CDR3 loop is CSARDPQGRYKETQYF. For the CDR3, the DNA is TGCAGTGCTAGAGATCCCCAGGGAAGGTACAAAGAGACCCAGTACTTC. The chain couples TRBV20-1 to TRBJ2-5; D is perhaps TRBD1 (5 bases). The CDR3 sequence is 16 residues long. Germline CDR1 reads DFQATT; CDR2 reads SNEGSKA (reference sequence). V lost 0 bases and J 3 bases, leaving 17 bases between the germline ends.

Concerning this clonotype itself: Since a much larger clone is just one base distant, this may be a read error. The chain recombines TRBV7-9 with TRBJ2-5; weak D call: TRBD1 (6 bases). Trimming cost V 5 bases and J 1 base, with 14 bases left between them. The CDR3 spans 15 residues. Germline CDR1 is SEHNR and CDR2 is FQNEAQ (reference sequence). Here the CDR3 reads CASSHPGHSQETQYF. The CDR3 nucleotides are TGTGCCAGCAGCCACCCGGGACACAGCCAAGAGACCCAGTACTTC.

This clonotype was counted ten times or more. V is TRBV10-3 and J is TRBJ2-7; D call uncertain. Per germline, CDR1 ENHRY and CDR2 SYGVKD. This CDR3 comprises 13 residues. V lost 2 bases and J lost 4, with 9 bases in between. In nucleotides, the CDR3 is TGTGCCATCAGTGAGGCCTCCCGTTACGAGCAGTACGTC. This translates into CAISEASRYEQYV.

In this sample, this clonotype turned up once. The V call is TRBV2, the J call TRBJ2-7, with 7 bases aligning to TRBD2. J lost 4 bases, V lost 5 bases, and 5 bases had no gene match. This CDR3 comprises 13 residues. CDR1 is SNHLY, CDR2 FYNNEI, per germline. The CDR3 nucleotides read TGTGCCAGCAGTCCCCCAGCGGGGTACGAGCAGTACTTC. This translates into CASSPPAGYEQYF. Together with reference TRBV2 and TRBJ2-7, the CDR3 gives the full variable domain: EPEVTQTPSHQVTQMGQEVILRCVPISNHLYFYWYRQILGQKVEFLVSFYNNEISEKSEIFDDQFSVERPDGSNFTLKIRSTKLEDSAMYFCASSPPAGYEQYFGPGTRLTVT.

This clonotype was recorded at least ten times. The chain couples TRBV6-5 to TRBJ2-5; D gene ambiguous. The V and J ends lost 2 bases and 1 base respectively, with 11 bases between them. The CDR3 length is 15 residues. In germline, CDR1 is MNHEY, CDR2 SVGAGI. CDR3 sequence: CASSYASWGQETQYF. The DNA of the CDR3 is TGTGCCAGCAGTTACGCCTCTTGGGGCCAAGAGACCCAGTACTTC.

This clonotype has just one count. This sequence joins TRBV20-1 and TRBJ1-6, with TRBD1 identical over 7 bases. Losses at the gene ends were 2 bases for V and 4 bases for J; bases not matched to a gene: 5. CDR3 length equals 15 residues. CDR1 and CDR2 (germline): DFQATT, SNEGSKA (reference sequence). Here the CDR3 DNA reads TGCAGTGCTAGAAGGGGCAGGGGGTATAATTCACCCCTCCACTTT. Translation gives CSARRGRGYNSPLHF.

This clonotype was seen more than once but under ten times. The chain is built from TRBV12-3 or TRBV12-4 and TRBJ1-1; D not certain. V lost 3 bases and J lost 4, with 18 bases in between. This CDR3 comprises 16 residues. The CDR3 is CASSFWAEGLGTEAFF. The CDR3 region has the DNA TGTGCCAGCAGTTTTTGGGCAGAAGGCCTGGGCACTGAAGCTTTCTTT.

V usage is TRBV20-1 and J usage is TRBJ2-5; D is possibly TRBD2 (5 bases). CDR3 length: 12 residues. Germline CDR1 is DFQATT and CDR2 is SNEGSKA (reference sequence). Trimming cost V 6 bases and J 5 bases, with 13 bases left between them. The CDR3 nucleotides are TGCAGTGCCCTCGAGGGTCTGGAGACCCAGTACTTC. It specifies CSALEGLETQYF.

The genes are TRBV5-1 and TRBJ2-7, with 12 bases that match TRBD2. Looked up from germline, CDR1 is SGHRS and CDR2 is YFSETQ. Trimming removed 4 bases from V and 4 bases from J; junction bases left unmatched: 6. The CDR3 runs 15 residues. CDR3 in amino acids: CASSRLAGEMYEQYF. The CDR3 DNA follows: TGCGCCAGCAGCCGACTAGCGGGGGAGATGTACGAGCAGTACTTC.

This clonotype has a count of ten or more. This chain joins TRBV29-1 and TRBJ1-1; D not resolved. Germline CDR1 and CDR2: SQVTM and ANQGSEA. The V and J ends lost 4 bases and 6 bases respectively, with 9 bases between them. The CDR3 runs to 11 residues. CDR3 nucleotide sequence: TGCAGCGTTGGAATGGGGTCTGAAGCTTTCTTT. Its protein is CSVGMGSEAFF.

The chain uses TRBV11-2 and TRBJ2-5; 7 bases match TRBD1. V shed 5 bases, J shed 5 bases, and the junction held 11 bases outside the gene matches. Germline V gene data show CDR1 as SGHAT and CDR2 as FQNNGV. This CDR3 spans 15 amino acids. In DNA, the CDR3 is TGTGCCAGCAGCCTCCGACAGGGTCCGGGGGAGACCCAGTACTTC. The encoded protein is CASSLRQGPGETQYF.

The chain carries TRBV12-3 or TRBV12-4 and TRBJ1-2, with a possible D match to TRBD1 (6 bases). V gave up 3 bases and J gave up 2 bases, with 13 bases separating them. CDR3 length: 15 residues. The DNA for the CDR3 is TGTGCCAGCAGTTTGGGGGGGGGACAAAACTATGGCTACACCTTC. Translated, it gives CASSLGGGQNYGYTF.

The genes are TRBV20-1 and TRBJ1-2, with 7 nucleotides matching TRBD1. Germline assignment: CDR1 DFQATT and CDR2 SNEGSKA (reference sequence). V gave up 5 bases and J gave up 0 bases; unmatched junction bases: 3. This CDR3 region has 13 residues. The CDR3 sequence: CSARTGPNYGYTF. CDR3 DNA: TGCAGTGCTCGGACAGGTCCTAACTATGGCTACACCTTC.

V and J are TRBV7-9 and TRBJ1-5; D is unclear. The V gene's germline CDR1 is SEHNR and CDR2 FQNEAQ (reference sequence). V shed 1 base and J shed 0 bases, with 7 bases lying between them. The CDR3 loop spans 15 amino acids. This chain's CDR3 is CASSLGPNSNQPQHF. In nucleotides, the CDR3 is TGTGCCAGCAGCTTAGGTCCGAATAGCAATCAGCCCCAGCATTTT.

Ten or more counts support this clonotype. This chain's CDR3 is CASSLVSGGNTGELFF. The CDR3 DNA is TGTGCCAGCAGCTTAGTGAGCGGGGGAAACACCGGGGAGCTGTTTTTT. The gene calls are TRBV7-9 and TRBJ2-2, with 8 bases identical to TRBD2. V lost 1 base, J lost 2 bases, and 3 bases stayed unmatched. The CDR3 sequence is 16 residues long. Germline assignment: CDR1 SEHNR and CDR2 FQNEAQ (reference sequence). Drawing the rest from reference TRBV7-9 and TRBJ2-2, the complete variable domain is DTGVSQNPRHKITKRGQNVTFRCDPISEHNRLYWYRQTLGQGPEFLTYFQNEAQLEKSRLLSDRFSAERPKGSFSTLEIQRTEQGDSAMYLCASSLVSGGNTGELFFGEGSRLTVL.

The CDR3 DNA reads TGTGCCAGCAGACTCTGGAGGGGGGAAGAGACCCAGTACTTC. It yields the protein CASRLWRGEETQYF. This rearrangement joins TRBV6-2 or TRBV6-3 to TRBJ2-5; tentatively, D is TRBD1 or TRBD2 (6 bases each). This CDR3 is built from 14 residues. V was trimmed by 6 bases and J by 3 bases, leaving 14 bases between them. In germline, CDR1 is MNHEY, CDR2 SVGEGT.

Notes on this clonotype: A much bigger clone sits one base away, suggesting this may be a read error. This chain uses TRBV20-1 with TRBJ2-1; 8 bases map to TRBD2. The CDR3 covers 15 residues. Germline assignment: CDR1 DFQATT and CDR2 SNEGSKA (reference sequence). The CDR3 loop reads CSSRQAGGSYNEQFF. CDR3 DNA: TGCAGTTCTAGACAGGCGGGGGGCTCCTACAATGAGCAGTTCTTC.

The V and J genes are TRBV6-1 and TRBJ1-5; 9 bases map to TRBD1. CDR1 is MNHNS and CDR2 is SASEGT in the germline V gene. The CDR3 runs 16 residues. V lost 4 bases, J lost 2 bases, and 6 bases stayed unmatched. CDR3 amino acids: CASSAGDRAGNQPQHF. In DNA, the CDR3 is TGTGCCAGCAGTGCCGGGGACAGGGCCGGCAATCAGCCCCAGCATTTT.

This clonotype was observed many times. This chain connects TRBV20-1 to TRBJ1-5, with 10 bases that match TRBD1. V shed 3 bases, J shed 1 base, and the junction held 3 bases outside the gene matches. This CDR3 is 15 amino acids long. CDR1 and CDR2 (germline): DFQATT, SNEGSKA (reference sequence). The CDR3 DNA reads TGCAGTGCTAGGGGGGGACAGGGGAGCAATCAGCCCCAGCATTTT. Translated, it gives CSARGGQGSNQPQHF.

This clonotype was counted only a few times. The CDR3 sequence is CSASLGDTDTQYF. CDR3 nucleotides: TGCAGTGCTAGCTTGGGGGACACAGATACGCAGTATTTT. This chain connects TRBV20-1 to TRBJ2-3, with D perhaps TRBD1 or TRBD2 (5 bases each). V gave up 3 bases and J gave up 2 bases, with 9 bases separating them. The CDR3 sequence is 13 residues long. Germline loops: CDR1 DFQATT, CDR2 SNEGSKA (reference sequence).